This entry features one T cell receptor (beta chain) sequence. Its target is not known. These data come from a study of blood T cells in healthy people across ages. Study information: Roughly one uniquely barcoded beta molecule per two T cells was captured.

A second PCR, run for roughly 7 to 11 cycles, used a sample-barcoded 5' primer plus a J-beta primer mix. TCRdb re-analysed the 5' RACE reads in MiXCR, keeping a single row per CDR3 protein. The data contain some 760,000 distinct CDR3 sequences, 25% of them singletons. Study results and caveats: PBMCs were not sorted, which prevented a conclusive comparison of naive versus antigen-experienced cells.

For every donor, a draw yielded around 9.4 milliliters of peripheral blood. Germline assignment: CDR1 SGHDT and CDR2 YYEEEE. Trimming cost V 7 bases and J 1 base; bases outside gene matches: 12. The CDR3 is made up of 16 amino acids. This same sample was also taken into another study, of T cells of mothers and their children. This second report adds: RNA was extracted, and all of it went into cDNA synthesis at roughly 1.5 ug per 15 ul.

The sequencing input was blood. This clonotype was obtained from a boy aged 5-17 years in good health. The rearrangement links TRBV5-6 to TRBJ2-5; 8 bases map to TRBD2. The DNA for the CDR3 is TGTGCCAGCCAGCCTCGGTGGCGGGAGGCCCAAGAGACCCAGTACTTC. It encodes CASQPRWREAQETQYF. Using reference TRBV5-6 and TRBJ2-5 for the parts outside the CDR3, the full variable domain is DAGVTQSPTHLIKTRGQQVTLRCSPKSGHDTVSWYQQALGQGPQFIFQYYEEEERQRGNFPDRFSGHQFPNYSSELNVNALLLGDSALYLCASQPRWREAQETQYFGPGTRLLVL.